This T cell receptor (beta chain) was found in a study of blood T cells in healthy people across ages. Overall study context: Capture via template switching afforded approximately one barcoded beta molecule per two T cells. Overall study findings and caveats: Naive CD4+ cells and diversity were both higher in long-lived donors than in aged donors.

CDR3 length: 16 residues. Trimming took off 6 bases at V and 1 base at J, with 18 bases between the two ends. Germline V gene sequence: CDR1 LGHNA, CDR2 YSLEER. A J-beta primer mix and a sample-barcoded 5' primer were used in a second PCR of roughly 6 to 11 cycles. TCRdb recomputed calls from the 5' RACE reads with MiXCR, one row per CDR3 protein. The repertoire includes some 1,500,000 distinct CDR3 sequences, roughly two fifths of them detected once, and 4% sits in the top ten. As for this clonotype: No antigen is known for it.

Sequenced material: blood. The TCR comes from a woman aged 18-30 years in good health. The V and J genes are TRBV4-3 and TRBJ1-1; D ambiguous. CDR3 DNA sequence: TGCGCCAGCAGGCGAACCTTTAGGGTAGAGAACACTGAAGCTTTCTTT. Translating gives CASRRTFRVENTEAFF.